Listed below are T cell receptor beta chains from one sample, sequenced in a study of OX40 agonist ivuxolimab in advanced cancers. TCRdb's copy holds only in-frame clones and misses some; the assay was immunoSEQ multiplex PCR. This sample has around 50,000 clones, with 83% found just once. The sample was CD4+ or CD8+ T cells sorted from blood, taken in a trial of the OX40 agonist ivuxolimab. These receptors were collected from an adult with an advanced solid tumor such as melanoma, head and neck, liver or kidney cancer. Each CDR3 is given with its conserved first and last residue. A D gene is named only where the DNA matches it firmly. The size of a clone is reported for some rows only, either as once, few or many, or as a class for expanded clones.

V gene	clone size	J gene	D gene	CDR3 DNA	CDR3 protein
TRBV7-2	NA	TRBJ1-1	NA	TGTGCCAGCAGCCCGACGAGGGGTCGGACTGAAGCTTTTTTT	CASSPTRGRTEAFF
TRBV18	NA	TRBJ1-6	NA	TGTGCCAGCTCACCTAGCGGGAATTCACCCCTCCACTTT	CASSPSGNSPLHF
TRBV5-1	NA	TRBJ1-2	NA	TGCGCCAGCAGCTTCGACAGTATATATGGCTACACCTTC	CASSFDSIYGYTF
TRBV9	NA	TRBJ1-3	NA	TGTGCCAGCAGCCCCTCAGGGGACGCGGTCTCTGGAAACACCATATATTTT	CASSPSGDAVSGNTIYF
TRBV14	NA	TRBJ2-7	TRBD1	TGTGCCAGCAGCCGCGCACCGGGACAGGGGTCCTACGAGCAGTACTTC	CASSRAPGQGSYEQYF
TRBV2	NA	TRBJ2-1	NA	TGTGCCAGCACAATCAGGGCCACTCGCCTTAATGAGCAGTTCTTC	CASTIRATRLNEQFF
TRBV7-2	once	TRBJ2-1	TRBD2	TGTGCCAGCAGCCCAAGCTGGGGCGGGAGGGCCGATGAGCAGTTCTTC	CASSPSWGGRADEQFF
TRBV7-6	few	TRBJ1-1	TRBD1	TGTGCCAGCAGAAAAACCACCGGGCGGGACAGGAACACTGAAGCTTTCTTT	CASRKTTGRDRNTEAFF
TRBV29-1	NA	TRBJ2-2	TRBD2	TGCAGCGTTGGTTCTAGCGGACGGGAGCTGTTTTTT	CSVGSSGRELFF
TRBV28	NA	TRBJ2-7	NA	TGTGCCAGCAGTTTAGGAGGGAGAGTTTACGAGCAGTACTTC	CASSLGGRVYEQYF
TRBV19	NA	TRBJ1-2	TRBD1	TGTGCCAGTAGTACTACCGGGACAGGGAGTTCCAGGGGCTACACCTTC	CASSTTGTGSSRGYTF
TRBV5-4	few	TRBJ2-1	TRBD2	TGTGCCAGCAGCTTTAGCGGGAGAAATGGTAATGAGCAGTTCTTC	CASSFSGRNGNEQFF
TRBV9	NA	TRBJ1-3	NA	TGTGCCAGCAGCGTAGGGTGGGTTTGTGTGCGGGGAAACACCATATATTTT	CASSVGWVCVRGNTIYF
TRBV10-3	NA	TRBJ1-1	NA	TGTGCCATCAGTGAGTCGTGGACGAACACTGAAGCTTTCTTT	CAISESWTNTEAFF
TRBV6-1	NA	TRBJ2-1	NA	TGTGCCAGCAGTGAACTCGGCGCGGGCGGCTCCTACAATGAGCAGTTCTTC	CASSELGAGGSYNEQFF
TRBV6-1	few	TRBJ1-6	NA	TGTGCCAGCAGGGTAGAAGCGGGGAATTCACCCCTCCACTTT	CASRVEAGNSPLHF
TRBV7-9	NA	TRBJ2-3	NA	TGTGCCAGCAGCCCGCGGGGCCCAGATACGCAGTATTTT	CASSPRGPDTQYF
TRBV10-2	NA	TRBJ1-2	TRBD1	TGCGCCAGCAGTGAGTCGAGGACAGGGACGTATGGCTACACCTTC	CASSESRTGTYGYTF
TRBV27	NA	TRBJ2-3	TRBD2	TGTGCCAGTTCGACCTCTAGCGGAGAAAGGACAGATACGCAGTATTTT	CASSTSSGERTDTQYF
TRBV2	NA	TRBJ2-1	TRBD2	TGTGCCAGCAGTGAGGTGGCGGGGGATGGGCCTTACAATGAGCAGTTCTTC	CASSEVAGDGPYNEQFF
TRBV13	NA	TRBJ2-3	NA	TGTGCCAGCAGCCCCGGACGGGGAGCATTCACAGATACGCAGTATTTT	CASSPGRGAFTDTQYF
TRBV7-6	NA	TRBJ2-1	NA	TGTGCCAGCAGCTTGAGTGGACAGCTCTCCTACAATGAGCAGTTCTTC	CASSLSGQLSYNEQFF
TRBV5-1	NA	TRBJ1-4	NA	TGCGCCAGCAGCTTAGGTTTGACAGCAACTAATGAAAAACTGTTTTTT	CASSLGLTATNEKLFF
TRBV7-7	NA	TRBJ1-4	NA	TGTGCCAGCAGCTTAGCGACAAACGAAAAACTGTTTTTT	CASSLATNEKLFF
TRBV6-6	NA	TRBJ2-1	NA	TGTGCCAGCAGTGACCCCCCGGGAGAGCAGTTCTTC	CASSDPPGEQFF
TRBV13	NA	TRBJ2-7	TRBD1	TGTGCCAGCAGCCTTGGGACAGGGGGCGTCTCCTACGAGCAGTACTTC	CASSLGTGGVSYEQYF
TRBV5-6	once	TRBJ2-7	TRBD2	TGTGCCAGCAGCGCCCCGTGGGCTAGCGGACCCTACGAGCAGTACTTC	CASSAPWASGPYEQYF
TRBV20-1	NA	TRBJ1-1	TRBD1	TGCAGTGCTTCTCGACAGGGATCGGCTTTCTTT	CSASRQGSAFF
TRBV21-1	NA	TRBJ2-7	NA	TGTGCCAGCAGCACAATCGATGGGACAAAGCATTACGAGCAGTACTTC	CASSTIDGTKHYEQYF
TRBV27	once	TRBJ2-7	NA	TGTGCCAGCAGTCCAGATTCCGGGGGGCGGGTCGAGCAGTACTTC	CASSPDSGGRVEQYF
TRBV5-1	once	TRBJ2-1	TRBD2	TGCGCCAGCAGCTTGACTAGCGGGTCTGAGGATGAGCAGTTCTTC	CASSLTSGSEDEQFF
TRBV30	NA	TRBJ1-4	NA	TGTGCCTGGACGCGACCGACCGGGACCGGAGGTGAAAAACTGTTTTTT	CAWTRPTGTGGEKLFF
TRBV11-2	NA	TRBJ2-1	NA	TGTGCCAGCAGACCCTCTGGCGGGACGGGACATGAGCAGTTCTTC	CASRPSGGTGHEQFF
TRBV7-9	NA	TRBJ2-7	NA	TGTGCCAGCAGCTTGGGGGACCGCCGTTCCTACGAGCAGTACTTC	CASSLGDRRSYEQYF
TRBV5-1	NA	TRBJ1-4	NA	TGCGCCAGCAGCTTCCAGGGCAGTAATGAAAAACTGTTTTTT	CASSFQGSNEKLFF
TRBV6-5	NA	TRBJ1-3	NA	TGTGCCAGCAGCAACCATGTAAGCTCTGGAAACACCATATATTTT	CASSNHVSSGNTIYF
TRBV5-4	once	TRBJ1-4	TRBD1	TGTGCCAGCAGCTGGACAGGGGGCCAAGGAAAACTGTTTTTT	CASSWTGGQGKLFF
TRBV19	NA	TRBJ2-7	NA	TGTGCCAGTAGGAAACAGGGAACCTACGAGCAGTACTTC	CASRKQGTYEQYF
TRBV18	NA	TRBJ2-2	TRBD1	TGTGCCAGCTCACCACGTACAGGGGGCGATACCGGGGAGCTGTTTTTT	CASSPRTGGDTGELFF
TRBV5-5	NA	TRBJ1-1	NA	TGTGCCAGCAGCCAGGGACTGGGGAACACTGAAGCTTTCTTT	CASSQGLGNTEAFF
TRBV2	NA	TRBJ2-7	NA	TGTGCCAGCAGTCAAGTACCACTCTACGAGCAGTACTTC	CASSQVPLYEQYF
TRBV7-9	NA	TRBJ1-1	NA	TGTGCCAGCAGCCTACTAACAGGGATGAACACTGAAGCTTTCTTT	CASSLLTGMNTEAFF
TRBV28	NA	TRBJ2-5	TRBD1	TGTGCCAGCAGTCCCTTAGACAGGGATCAAGAGACCCAGTACTTC	CASSPLDRDQETQYF
TRBV6-5	NA	TRBJ2-1	TRBD2	TGTGCCAGCGGCGGGAGTCCCTACAATGAGCAGTTCTTC	CASGGSPYNEQFF
TRBV4-2	NA	TRBJ2-2	TRBD2	TGTGCCAGCAGCCAGGGGACTAGCGGGAGGGCGACCGGGGAGCTGTTTTTT	CASSQGTSGRATGELFF
TRBV7-8	NA	TRBJ1-1	NA	TGTGCCAGCAGCGACCAAAGTGGGAACACTGAAGCTTTCTTT	CASSDQSGNTEAFF
TRBV6-6	NA	TRBJ1-1	NA	TGTGCCAGCAGTTACTACCCGACCATGAACACTGAAGCTTTCTTT	CASSYYPTMNTEAFF
TRBV6-4	NA	TRBJ1-1	TRBD1	TGTGCCAGCAGTAATGGACAGGGGGCTGAAGCTTTCTTT	CASSNGQGAEAFF
TRBV5-5	NA	TRBJ1-5	TRBD1	TGTGCCAGCAGCCCCTCAGGGGGCGCGGATGGCAATCAGCCCCAGCATTTT	CASSPSGGADGNQPQHF
TRBV4-1	NA	TRBJ2-5	TRBD1	TGCGCCAGCAGCCAAGATGGGACAGGGGGGGAGACCCAGTACTTC	CASSQDGTGGETQYF
TRBV15	NA	TRBJ1-2	NA	TGTGCCACCAGCGACACGGACCGCCCTCGGGGTGGCTACACCTTC	CATSDTDRPRGGYTF
TRBV2	NA	TRBJ2-7	TRBD1	TGTGCCAGCAGTGTAGGGACAGGCACCTCCTACGAGCAGTACTTC	CASSVGTGTSYEQYF
TRBV4-1	NA	TRBJ2-3	TRBD2	TGCGCCAGCAGCCAAGATAGGGCTAGCGGGAGTACGCAGTATTTT	CASSQDRASGSTQYF
TRBV9	NA	TRBJ1-4	NA	TGTGCCAGCAGCGCAGGGCATTCAACTAATGAAAAACTGTTTTTT	CASSAGHSTNEKLFF
TRBV23-1	NA	TRBJ1-5	NA	TGCGCCAGCAGTCAGGTAGCGGGACAGCCCCAGCATTTT	CASSQVAGQPQHF
TRBV14	NA	TRBJ2-5	TRBD2	TGTGCCAGCAGCCAGGGATTTGGACTAGATTCGGAGACCCAGTACTTC	CASSQGFGLDSETQYF
TRBV9	NA	TRBJ2-5	NA	TGTGCCAGCAGCGTAGATGAGACTCAGTACTTC	CASSVDETQYF